The present T cell receptor (beta chain) was sequenced within a study of metastatic and nonmetastatic thyroid tumors. About the study: The authors compared repertoires across blood and tumor or nodule tissue from malignant and benign thyroid patients. Study-wide results and caveats: Malignant thyroid tumors reportedly exceeded benign nodules significantly in TCR beta diversity, with the difference appearing in blood and tumor.

In germline, CDR1 is MNHEY, CDR2 SMNVEV (reference sequence). There are 15 residues in the CDR3. V was pared by 5 bases and J by 0 bases, with 10 bases between. This clone was observed a handful of times. Its antigen is currently unknown. How the authors handled the data: CDR3 differences across clinicopathological groups were used to build a distant-metastasis classifier for papillary thyroid cancer. TCRdb reanalyzed the PCR reads via MiXCR. None of the V and J calls come from the authors' own analysis; TCRdb made them. The profile covers 4,000 to 5,000 clones, with more than 15% appearing a single time and 16% taken by the ten largest. Patients had received no treatment of any kind before thyroid surgery.

The sequencing sample was made of adjacent normal tissue. The sequence derives from a female donor with papillary thyroid cancer or a benign thyroid nodule (not recorded which). Some clones in this sample may be carry-over from other donors' samples. The V gene is TRBV27, the J gene TRBJ1-4; no firm D call. The CDR3 spells CASSETPATNEKLFF. The CDR3 DNA sequence: TGTGCCAGCAGTGAGACCCCCGCAACTAATGAAAAACTGTTTTTT. The full variable domain, completed using reference TRBV27 and TRBJ1-4, is EAQVTQNPRYLITVTGKKLTVTCSQNMNHEYMSWYRQDPGLGLRQIYYSMNVEVTDKGDVPEGYKVSRKEKRNFPLILESPSPNQTSLYFCASSETPATNEKLFFGSGTQLSVL.